Each of the 25 T cell receptor beta chains below was sequenced from the same sample in a study of blood T cell repertoires in COVID-19. Profiling relied on immunoSEQ multiplex PCR, and the TCRdb table lists in-frame clones only, not all of them. The sample holds a few hundred thousand clones, 85% to 90% seen once. Sample: PBMCs or T cells enriched from blood (not recorded which). The receptor source for this set is a woman younger than 45 who had recovered from COVID-19.

The chain has TRBV18 and TRBJ1-2; tentative D call: TRBD1 (6 bases). V was cut by 1 base and J by 7 bases, with 19 bases left in between. CDR3 size: 16 residues. Germline V lookup: CDR1 KGHSH, CDR2 LQKENI. CDR3 in amino acids: CASSPRTSGETGGYTF. The CDR3 coding sequence is TGTGCCAGCTCACCACGTACCTCAGGGGAGACTGGTGGCTACACCTTC. The full variable domain, in which reference TRBV18 and TRBJ1-2 provide the parts outside the CDR3, is NAGVMQNPRHLVRRRGQEARLRCSPMKGHSHVYWYRQLPEEGLKFMVYLQKENIIDESGMPKERFSAEFPKEGPSILRIQQVVRGDSAAYFCASSPRTSGETGGYTFGSGTRLTVV.

CDR3 in amino acids: CAWMKRGSTDTQYF. CDR3 sequence (DNA): TGTGCCTGGATGAAACGGGGAAGCACAGATACGCAGTATTTT. The chain links TRBV30 to TRBJ2-3, with a weak D call TRBD2 (5 bases). In germline, CDR1 is GTSNPN, CDR2 SVGIG (reference sequence). This CDR3 is built from 14 residues. Trimming stripped 4 bases from V and 0 bases from J, with 11 bases between.

The chain carries TRBV5-1 and TRBJ1-2; weak D call: TRBD1 (5 bases). Trimming cost V 4 bases and J 0 bases, with 19 bases left between them. This CDR3 is built from 17 residues. From germline, CDR1 is SGHRS and CDR2 YFSETQ. CDR3 DNA: TGCGCCAGCAGCCAGTCGGGAGGGGCCCTGTCTAACTATGGCTACACCTTC. Its translation: CASSQSGGALSNYGYTF. Together with reference TRBV5-1 and TRBJ1-2, the CDR3 gives the full variable domain: KAGVTQTPRYLIKTRGQQVTLSCSPISGHRSVSWYQQTPGQGLQFLFEYFSETQRNKGNFPGRFSGRQFSNSRSEMNVSTLELGDSALYLCASSQSGGALSNYGYTFGSGTRLTVV.

The chain uses TRBV28 and TRBJ1-2, with 7 bases lining up with TRBD1. The junction had 11 bases not matched to a gene; V was cut back by 2 bases and J by 8 bases. Germline CDR1 reads MDHEN; CDR2 reads SYDVKM. The CDR3 is 15 residues long. CDR3 in amino acids: CASSLRGWTGGGYTF. CDR3 coding DNA: TGTGCCAGCAGTTTACGTGGCTGGACAGGAGGAGGCTACACCTTC.

The V gene is TRBV5-4, the J gene TRBJ2-7, with TRBD1 identical over 7 bases. J gave up 0 bases and V 4 bases, and 7 bases lay outside the gene matches. Germline V gene data show CDR1 as SGHNT and CDR2 as YYREEE (reference sequence). The CDR3 spans 15 residues. CDR3 loop: CASSHPGGNSYEQYF. The CDR3 DNA sequence: TGTGCCAGCAGCCACCCAGGGGGAAACTCCTACGAGCAGTACTTC. Full variable domain (outside the CDR3, taken from reference TRBV5-4 and TRBJ2-7): ETGVTQSPTHLIKTRGQQVTLRCSSQSGHNTVSWYQQALGQGPQFIFQYYREEENGRGNFPPRFSGLQFPNYSSELNVNALELDDSALYLCASSHPGGNSYEQYFGPGTRLTVT.

The chain employs TRBV5-1 and TRBJ1-1; TRBD1 aligns across 7 bases. The CDR3 covers 15 residues. Trimming removed 4 bases from V and 3 bases from J; junction bases left unmatched: 9. Germline V gene lookup returns CDR1 SGHRS and CDR2 YFSETQ. CDR3 loop: CASSTLQGSDTEAFF. Written as DNA, the CDR3 is TGCGCCAGCAGCACCTTACAGGGGAGCGACACTGAAGCTTTCTTT.

The table lists this clone with a count of one. The chain uses TRBV7-2 and TRBJ2-5; TRBD2 matches at 11 bases. The CDR3 extends over 15 amino acids. Germline lookup yields CDR1 SGHTA and CDR2 FQGNSA. J lost 6 bases, V lost 4 bases, and 7 bases had no gene match. In nucleotides, the CDR3 is TGTGCCAGCAGCTCCCCGGGACTAGCGGTGCAGACCCAGTACTTC. Its translation is CASSSPGLAVQTQYF.

The CDR3 loop is CASSPLGTQAETQYF. CDR3 DNA: TGTGCCAGCAGCCCCCTCGGAACGCAGGCGGAGACCCAGTACTTC. The chain links TRBV7-2 to TRBJ2-5; the D is unclear. Trimming removed 5 bases at V and 5 bases at J, with 18 bases between. CDR1 is SGHTA and CDR2 is FQGNSA in the germline V gene. The CDR3 length is 15 residues. Together with reference TRBV7-2 and TRBJ2-5, the CDR3 gives the full variable domain: GAGVSQSPSNKVTEKGKDVELRCDPISGHTALYWYRQSLGQGLEFLIYFQGNSAPDKSGLPSDRFSAERTGGSVSTLTIQRTQQEDSAVYLCASSPLGTQAETQYFGPGTRLLVL.

The J gene is TRBJ1-2, the V gene TRBV6-2 or TRBV6-3, with TRBD1 matching 7 bases. With 0 bases clipped from V and 0 bases from J, the junction kept 4 bases outside the gene matches. The length of the CDR3 is 16 residues. CDR1 is MNHEY and CDR2 is SVGEGT in the germline V gene. The CDR3 DNA follows: TGTGCCAGCAGTTACTCCGGAGGGGGCGCTAACTATGGCTACACCTTC. Translated: CASSYSGGGANYGYTF.

This clone was recorded once. CDR3 sequence: CASSIVGGVNTGELFF. Here the CDR3 DNA reads TGTGCCAGTAGTATAGTCGGCGGGGTTAACACCGGGGAGCTGTTTTTT. The V and J genes are TRBV19 and TRBJ2-2; weak D call: TRBD2 (6 bases). Trimming took 1 base from V and 2 from J, leaving 11 bases between them. This CDR3 comprises 16 residues. Germline assignment: CDR1 LNHDA and CDR2 SQIVND (reference sequence). The full variable domain, rest sourced from reference TRBV19 and TRBJ2-2, is DGGITQSPKYLFRKEGQNVTLSCEQNLNHDAMYWYRQDPGQGLRLIYYSQIVNDFQKGDIAEGYSVSREKKESFPLTVTSAQKNPTAFYLCASSIVGGVNTGELFFGEGSRLTVL.

This rearrangement joins TRBV19 to TRBJ2-7; D is possibly TRBD2 (5 bases). CDR1 and CDR2 (germline): LNHDA, SQIVND (reference sequence). The CDR3 covers 14 residues. V lost 4 bases and J 6 bases, leaving 16 bases between the germline ends. The CDR3 bases are TGTGCCAGTAGTACTACCGGGTCACGGGGCGAGCAGTACTTC. Translating it yields CASSTTGSRGEQYF.

This chain uses TRBV2 with TRBJ1-1; D not certain. Germline-derived CDR1 and CDR2 are SNHLY and FYNNEI. Trimming removed 6 bases from V and 1 base from J, with 3 bases in between. This CDR3 has 11 amino acids. CDR3 nucleotides: TGTGCCAGCAGACAGAACACTGAAGCTTTCTTT. Residues: CASRQNTEAFF.

The gene calls are TRBV6-5 and TRBJ1-5; tentatively, D is TRBD1 (6 bases). With 11 bases removed from V and 5 bases from J, the gap between germline ends came to 22 bases. Germline assignment: CDR1 MNHEY and CDR2 SVGAGI. The CDR3 runs 15 residues. This chain's CDR3 is CAARGGGGGDQPQHF. The DNA of the CDR3 is TGTGCCGCCAGGGGTGGGGGGGGCGGCGATCAGCCCCAGCATTTT.

The count of this clone is one. This sequence joins TRBV7-9 and TRBJ1-1, with TRBD1 as a possible D gene (5 bases). CDR1 is SEHNR and CDR2 is FQNEAQ in the germline V gene (reference sequence). V was trimmed by 6 bases and J by 0 bases, leaving 14 bases between them. The CDR3 spans 15 residues. The CDR3 here is CASSFGHPMNTEAFF. The DNA for the CDR3 is TGTGCCAGCAGTTTTGGACATCCCATGAACACTGAAGCTTTCTTT.

The chain joins TRBV5-6 to TRBJ2-7; tentatively, D is TRBD2 (6 bases). The V and J ends lost 2 bases and 6 bases respectively, with 18 bases between them. This CDR3 is built from 15 residues. Germline CDR1 is SGHDT and CDR2 is YYEEEE. CDR3 residues: CASSLLARMGGEQYF. Here the CDR3 DNA reads TGTGCCAGCAGCTTACTAGCCCGGATGGGAGGCGAGCAGTACTTC.

The chain employs TRBV28 and TRBJ1-1; 7 nucleotides agree with TRBD1. J gave up 7 bases and V 11 bases, and 10 bases lay outside the gene matches. Looked up from germline, CDR1 is MDHEN and CDR2 is SYDVKM. The CDR3 sequence is 12 residues long. CDR3 in DNA: TGTGCCGCGGTCCGGGACAGCCTTGAAGCTTTCTTT. Residues: CAAVRDSLEAFF. Full variable domain (rest looked up from reference TRBV28 and TRBJ1-1): DVKVTQSSRYLVKRTGEKVFLECVQDMDHENMFWYRQDPGLGLRLIYFSYDVKMKEKGDIPEGYSVSREKKERFSLILESASTNQTSMYLCAAVRDSLEAFFGQGTRLTVV.

The chain carries TRBV5-1 and TRBJ1-4; possibly TRBD1 for D (5 bases). CDR1 and CDR2 (germline): SGHRS, YFSETQ. V lost 0 bases to trimming and J lost 4 bases, with 7 bases between them. The CDR3 consists of 14 residues. Written as DNA, the CDR3 is TGCGCCAGCAGCTTGGGCAGGGTTAATGAAAAACTGTTTTTT. Protein product: CASSLGRVNEKLFF. The full variable domain, its missing parts supplied by reference TRBV5-1 and TRBJ1-4, is KAGVTQTPRYLIKTRGQQVTLSCSPISGHRSVSWYQQTPGQGLQFLFEYFSETQRNKGNFPGRFSGRQFSNSRSEMNVSTLELGDSALYLCASSLGRVNEKLFFGSGTQLSVL.

The chain has TRBV24-1 and TRBJ2-6; TRBD2 matches 10 bases. Per germline, CDR1 KGHDR and CDR2 SFDVKD. V was pared by 3 bases and J by 2 bases, with 18 bases of the junction left unmatched. The CDR3 covers 22 residues. CDR3 loop: CATSDPLDDVSGGSTGANVLTF. In nucleotides, the CDR3 is TGTGCCACCAGTGATCCGCTCGACGACGTTAGCGGGGGGTCCACTGGGGCCAACGTCCTGACTTTC.

The V call is TRBV11-3, the J call TRBJ1-1; the match to TRBD1 covers 9 bases. The germline gives CDR1 SGHNT, CDR2 YENEEA. The CDR3 length is 13 residues. V lost 5 bases and J lost 9; bases outside the gene matches: 7. CDR3 region: CASSSGQGLQAFF. DNA for the CDR3: TGTGCCAGCAGCAGCGGACAGGGGCTCCAAGCTTTCTTT.

The CDR3 nucleotides read TGTGCCAGCAGCCCGCAGGGACAGGGTGAAAAACTGTTTTTT. This sequence encodes CASSPQGQGEKLFF. The J gene is TRBJ1-4, the V gene TRBV9, with 9 bases aligning to TRBD1. The CDR3 consists of 14 residues. Germline CDR1 reads SGDLS; CDR2 reads YYNGEE. J gave up 7 bases and V 4 bases, and 5 bases lay outside the gene matches.

V usage is TRBV9 and J usage is TRBJ1-1; no firm D call. The CDR3 runs 15 residues. Trimming cost V 0 bases and J 1 base, with 10 bases left between them. Germline V gene sequence: CDR1 SGDLS, CDR2 YYNGEE. The chain's CDR3 is CASSVEQVPNTEAFF. For the CDR3, the DNA is TGTGCCAGCAGCGTAGAGCAGGTCCCGAACACTGAAGCTTTCTTT.

The chain has TRBV30 and TRBJ1-5, with a possible D match to TRBD1 (5 bases). The CDR3 is 12 residues long. Germline CDR1 GTSNPN, CDR2 SVGIG (reference sequence). Between the trimmed V and J ends, which lost 2 bases and 4 bases, there was a span of 6 bases. The CDR3 DNA reads as TGTGCCTGGAGTTCAGGGAATCAGCCCCAGCATTTT. Translation gives CAWSSGNQPQHF.

The chain is built from TRBV4-2 and TRBJ1-1, with TRBD1 identical over 9 bases. This CDR3 is built from 17 residues. V dropped 3 bases and J dropped 3; count of bases not matched to a gene: 11. Germline CDR1 is LGHNA and CDR2 is YNFKEQ. The CDR3 DNA follows: TGTGCCAGCAGCCACTTGGCCAGGGGACAGGGTGACACTGAAGCTTTCTTT. It codes for CASSHLARGQGDTEAFF.

V is TRBV29-1 and J is TRBJ2-5; 7 nucleotides align to TRBD1. Looked up from germline, CDR1 is SQVTM and CDR2 is ANQGSEA. V shed 1 base, J shed 1 base, and the junction held 6 bases outside the gene matches. The CDR3 runs 15 residues. The CDR3 DNA reads TGCAGCGTTGAAGCAGGCAGGGGGTCCCAAGAGACCCAGTACTTC. This translates into CSVEAGRGSQETQYF.

V gene TRBV19 combines with J gene TRBJ1-5; D is unclear. The V and J ends lost 7 bases and 2 bases respectively, with 9 bases between them. The CDR3 spans 13 residues. Germline assignment: CDR1 LNHDA and CDR2 SQIVND (reference sequence). CDR3 sequence: CASNYNGNQPQHF. The CDR3 bases are TGTGCCAGTAATTACAATGGCAATCAGCCCCAGCATTTT.